This T cell receptor (beta chain) was recorded in a study of Graves' ophthalmopathy and Graves' hyperthyroidism. As to this clonotype: What it binds is not known.

Amplification of the TCR beta CDR3 regions used RNA transcripts (as template). Investigators did first-round RT-PCR with HTBI primers, then second-round multiplex PCR. TCRdb itself ran the multiplex PCR reads through MiXCR, one entry per CDR3 protein. The sample records approximately 1.2 million distinct CDR3 sequences, less than 45% being singletons. Overall study findings and caveats: The model predicted ophthalmopathy progression with around 70% sensitivity and around 72% specificity.

The evidence that diagnosis relied on was clinical symptoms, serum thyroxine, TRAb, thyroid ultrasound and orbital computed tomography. Trimming cost V 5 bases and J 10 bases; bases outside gene matches: 8. This CDR3 region has 14 residues. This receptor was identified in an adult man with Graves' hyperthyroidism. The sequencing input was peripheral blood or thyroid tissue (not recorded which). V is TRBV12-3 or TRBV12-4 and J is TRBJ2-2; 9 bases agree with TRBD2. The CDR3 DNA reads TGTGCCAGCAGTGCCGGCGGGAGGGCCGTGGAGCTGTTTTTT. Its translation: CASSAGGRAVELFF.